This T cell receptor beta chain was identified in a study of T cell changes during pregnancy in multiple sclerosis. Deletions cut 2 bases from V and 4 bases from J, with 14 bases between. The germline gives CDR1 SGHTA, CDR2 FQGTGA. CDR3 size: 15 residues. Profiling relied on immunoSEQ multiplex PCR, and the TCRdb table lists in-frame clones only, not all of them. The repertoire has some 70,000 clones, just over 90% of them found once; the top ten carry 1.5%. This material consisted of peripheral blood, taken in the third trimester of pregnancy. The chain links TRBV7-3 to TRBJ2-5, with D tentatively TRBD1 (6 bases). The sequence came from a female donor with multiple sclerosis, enrolled in a pregnancy study. CDR3 region: CASSLGTTGRETQYF. CDR3 nucleotide sequence: TGTGCCAGCAGCTTAGGAACTACAGGGAGAGAGACCCAGTACTTC.